These 5 T cell receptor beta chains were sequenced from one sample in a study of blood T cell repertoires in COVID-19. Produced via immunoSEQ multiplex PCR; TCRdb's table is partial and in-frame only. The sample carries some 130,000 clones, nearly 70% recorded once. Sequencing used peripheral blood. These receptors were taken from a woman aged 70-85 years with acute or convalescent COVID-19.

The genes are TRBV19 and TRBJ2-1, with 10 positions matching TRBD2. Trimming at V came to 1 base and at J to 7 bases, leaving 4 bases not matched to a gene. Germline V CDR1 and CDR2: LNHDA, SQIVND (reference sequence). The length of the CDR3 is 15 residues. CDR3 coding DNA: TGTGCCAGTAGTATAGGCGCTAGCGGGGGAAATGAGCAGTTCTTC. Translating gives CASSIGASGGNEQFF.

This sequence joins TRBV19 and TRBJ2-1; 13 bases map to TRBD2. The J segment lost 6 bases and the V segment lost 0 bases, leaving 2 bases of the junction unmatched. This CDR3 contains 16 residues. The germline V gene has CDR1 LNHDA and CDR2 SQIVND (reference sequence). The CDR3 region is CASSIDRTSGGNEQFF. The CDR3 DNA reads TGTGCCAGTAGTATAGACCGGACTAGCGGGGGCAATGAGCAGTTCTTC.

Only one count was recorded for this clone. The rearrangement uses TRBV19 and TRBJ1-1; D is possibly TRBD1 (6 bases). CDR3 length: 13 amino acids. With 6 bases removed from V and 8 bases from J, the gap between germline ends came to 16 bases. Germline V lookup: CDR1 LNHDA, CDR2 SQIVND (reference sequence). CDR3 bases: TGTGCCAGTAGCTACAACTCCGGGACAGAAGCTTTCTTT. Translating it yields CASSYNSGTEAFF.

This clone was seen more than once but under ten times. The rearrangement uses TRBV5-6 and TRBJ1-2, with D unresolved. Germline V lookup: CDR1 SGHDT, CDR2 YYEEEE. The CDR3 spans 15 residues. Trimming took off 0 bases at V and 3 bases at J, with 12 bases between the two ends. CDR3 loop: CASSLVGSSYYGYTF. In DNA form, the CDR3 reads TGTGCCAGCAGCTTGGTGGGTAGCAGCTACTATGGCTACACCTTC. Drawing the rest from reference TRBV5-6 and TRBJ1-2, the complete variable domain is DAGVTQSPTHLIKTRGQQVTLRCSPKSGHDTVSWYQQALGQGPQFIFQYYEEEERQRGNFPDRFSGHQFPNYSSELNVNALLLGDSALYLCASSLVGSSYYGYTFGSGTRLTVV.

The V and J genes are TRBV7-2 and TRBJ2-7; 7 bases agree with TRBD2. Germline V gene sequence: CDR1 SGHTA, CDR2 FQGNSA. V dropped 0 bases and J dropped 2; count of bases not matched to a gene: 7. The CDR3 extends over 16 amino acids. The CDR3 here is CASSLAGGGLTYEQYF. The CDR3 DNA follows: TGTGCCAGCAGCTTAGCGGGGGGGGGTTTGACCTACGAGCAGTACTTC.